What follows are 17 T cell receptor beta chains derived from one specimen sequenced in a study of CD8+ T cells in alopecia areata. Documented treatment: oral pan-JAK inhibitor, 5-10 mg twice daily. Extracted RNA was reverse transcribed into cDNA, the sequencing template. Profiling relied on immunoSEQ multiplex PCR, and the TCRdb table lists in-frame clones only, not all of them. Here the sample spans 100,000 to 150,000 clones, over 60% being singletons. The material sequenced was CD4+ T cells sorted from blood, taken at week 4, from a patient treated with tofacitinib. Receptors were obtained from a human donor with alopecia areata.

The rearrangement uses TRBV29-1 and TRBJ2-1; TRBD2 agrees at 10 bases. V trimming: 6 bases; J trimming: 4 bases; junction bases outside the gene matches: 6. The CDR3 has 14 amino acids. Germline loops: CDR1 SQVTM, CDR2 ANQGSEA. The CDR3 spells CSVSGRARYNEQFF. CDR3 DNA: TGCAGCGTAAGCGGGAGGGCCCGGTACAATGAGCAGTTCTTC.

This clone was found a few times. CDR3 amino acids: CSAGRGPAYNEQFF. CDR3 coding DNA: TGCAGCGCTGGACGGGGGCCAGCCTACAATGAGCAGTTCTTC. The V gene is TRBV29-1, the J gene TRBJ2-1; D may be TRBD1 or TRBD2 (6 bases each). Germline V gene sequence: CDR1 SQVTM, CDR2 ANQGSEA. V shed 7 bases and J shed 2 bases, with 15 bases lying between them. This CDR3 is built from 14 residues.

The chain links TRBV29-1 to TRBJ1-3, with D possibly matching TRBD1 (5 bases). Per germline, CDR1 SQVTM and CDR2 ANQGSEA. Between the trimmed V and J ends, which lost 7 bases and 0 bases, there was a span of 7 bases. The CDR3 consists of 12 residues. CDR3 sequence: CSAGVSGNTIYF. Here the CDR3 DNA reads TGCAGCGCGGGGGTCTCTGGAAACACCATATATTTT.

The chain has TRBV29-1 and TRBJ2-7; D is perhaps TRBD1 or TRBD2 (5 bases each). Germline values: CDR1 SQVTM, CDR2 ANQGSEA. The CDR3 consists of 13 residues. Trimming shortened V by 5 bases and J by 4 bases, and 15 bases separated the two germline ends. The CDR3 is CSVMRGPPYEQYF. CDR3 DNA sequence: TGCAGCGTTATGAGGGGACCCCCTTACGAGCAGTACTTC.

Worth noting for this clone: At one end, the junction sequence differs from germline, possibly due to a read error. The rearrangement uses TRBV20-1 and TRBJ1-1; D may be TRBD1 (5 bases). The CDR3 sequence is 11 residues long. CDR1 and CDR2 (germline): DFQATT, SNEGSKA (reference sequence). The CDR3 here is CSASEQVEGIF. As DNA, the CDR3 is TGCAGTGCCAGCGAACAGGTCGAGGGGATCTTT.

The genes are TRBV2 and TRBJ2-7; 9 bases line up with TRBD1. The CDR3 has 13 residues. Germline V gene lookup returns CDR1 SNHLY and CDR2 FYNNEI. The J segment lost 7 bases and the V segment lost 6 bases, leaving 7 bases of the junction unmatched. Here the CDR3 reads CASSKQGALEQYF. CDR3 sequence (DNA): TGTGCCAGCAGCAAACAGGGGGCGCTTGAGCAGTACTTC.

The rearrangement uses TRBV30 and TRBJ2-3; D uncertain. V was pared by 1 base and J by 3 bases, with 5 bases between. CDR1 GTSNPN and CDR2 SVGIG come from the germline V gene (reference sequence). The CDR3 loop spans 12 amino acids. The chain's CDR3 is CAWSDQTDTQYF. The DNA for the CDR3 is TGTGCCTGGAGTGATCAGACAGATACGCAGTATTTT.

CDR3 nucleotide sequence: TGTGCCAGCAGTCCAACGGGGCAGGCGGGGGGAAAACTGTTTTTT. Residues: CASSPTGQAGGKLFF. The chain employs TRBV7-8 and TRBJ1-4, with a tentative D call TRBD1 (5 bases). V was pared by 6 bases and J by 10 bases, with 21 bases between. The germline V gene encodes CDR1 SGHVS and CDR2 FQNEAQ. The CDR3 totals 15 residues.

This rearrangement joins TRBV5-1 to TRBJ2-5; TRBD2 matches 8 bases. The J segment lost 2 bases and the V segment lost 0 bases, leaving 3 bases of the junction unmatched. CDR3 length equals 15 residues. Germline CDR1 SGHRS, CDR2 YFSETQ. CDR3 loop: CASSLDTSGQETQYF. In nucleotides, the CDR3 is TGCGCCAGCAGCTTGGATACTAGCGGACAAGAGACCCAGTACTTC. Based on the CDR3 plus reference TRBV5-1 and TRBJ2-5, the full variable domain is KAGVTQTPRYLIKTRGQQVTLSCSPISGHRSVSWYQQTPGQGLQFLFEYFSETQRNKGNFPGRFSGRQFSNSRSEMNVSTLELGDSALYLCASSLDTSGQETQYFGPGTRLLVL.

This chain joins TRBV5-4 and TRBJ1-2, with no clear D. Germline V gene lookup returns CDR1 SGHNT and CDR2 YYREEE (reference sequence). Trimming pared 2 bases from V and 12 bases from J, leaving 14 bases between. CDR3 size: 12 residues. CDR3 DNA sequence: TGTGCCAGCAGCTTTGGACGGTACAATAACACCTTC. Its protein product is CASSFGRYNNTF. The full variable domain, its missing parts supplied by reference TRBV5-4 and TRBJ1-2, is ETGVTQSPTHLIKTRGQQVTLRCSSQSGHNTVSWYQQALGQGPQFIFQYYREEENGRGNFPPRFSGLQFPNYSSELNVNALELDDSALYLCASSFGRYNNTFGSGTRLTVV.

The chain is built from TRBV30 and TRBJ1-2; D gene uncertain. This CDR3 has 12 residues. Germline V gives CDR1 GTSNPN, CDR2 SVGIG (reference sequence). Trimming cost V 0 bases and J 7 bases, with 9 bases left between them. This CDR3 is CAWSVGPGGYTF. The DNA for the CDR3 is TGTGCCTGGAGTGTAGGCCCGGGTGGCTACACCTTC.

V and J are TRBV2 and TRBJ2-5, with unresolved D. V lost 6 bases to trimming and J lost 1 base, with 3 bases between them. Germline V gives CDR1 SNHLY, CDR2 FYNNEI. The CDR3 extends over 11 amino acids. CDR3 loop: CASRSQETQYF. The CDR3 DNA reads as TGTGCCAGCAGGAGCCAAGAGACCCAGTACTTC.

The V and J genes are TRBV6-5 and TRBJ1-2, with D possibly matching TRBD1 (5 bases). The CDR3 runs to 16 residues. The V end lost 0 bases, the J end lost 8 bases, and 19 bases lay between the germline ends. Looked up from germline, CDR1 is MNHEY and CDR2 is SVGAGI. CDR3 in DNA: TGTGCCAGCAGTTACTCGATACTTCCAGGGAGCTACGGCTACACCTTC. Amino acids: CASSYSILPGSYGYTF.

This clone has only a few counts. The rearrangement joins TRBV7-9 to TRBJ2-2, with TRBD1 matching 9 bases. The CDR3 totals 16 residues. V shed 2 bases, J shed 6 bases, and the junction held 7 bases outside the gene matches. Germline V lookup: CDR1 SEHNR, CDR2 FQNEAQ (reference sequence). The CDR3 DNA reads as TGTGCCAGCAGCTTATCCCCGACAGGGGGTTCCGGGGAGCTGTTTTTT. As protein: CASSLSPTGGSGELFF.

The chain joins TRBV7-8 to TRBJ2-7; D is undetermined. Trimming took off 5 bases at V and 6 bases at J, with 8 bases between the two ends. The germline CDR1 and CDR2 sequences are SGHVS and FQNEAQ. The CDR3 consists of 11 residues. The CDR3, as DNA: TGTGCCAGCAGCACACGTCGCGAGCAGTACTTC. Translated: CASSTRREQYF.

The chain combines TRBV10-3 with TRBJ2-1; 9 nucleotides match TRBD2. CDR1 is ENHRY and CDR2 is SYGVKD in the germline V gene. The CDR3 has 17 amino acids. J lost 0 bases, V lost 6 bases, and 9 bases had no gene match. CDR3 nucleotides: TGTGCCATCAGCTCCGGACTAGCGCAAAGCTCCTACAATGAGCAGTTCTTC. This gives the protein CAISSGLAQSSYNEQFF.

This clone was observed a few times. This chain uses TRBV30 with TRBJ1-2; a weak D match, TRBD1 (6 bases). This CDR3 spans 11 amino acids. Trimming took off 5 bases at V and 4 bases at J, with 8 bases between the two ends. Germline lookup yields CDR1 GTSNPN and CDR2 SVGIG (reference sequence). CDR3 protein: CAWGQSYGYTF. CDR3 DNA sequence: TGTGCCTGGGGACAGTCCTATGGCTACACCTTC.